The 30 T cell receptor beta chains in this list originate from one sample, sequenced in a study of blood T cell repertoires in COVID-19. The table came from immunoSEQ multiplex PCR; TCRdb's copy has only in-frame clones and leaves some out. The sample records about 170,000 clones, 80% to 90% being singletons. What was sequenced was PBMCs or T cells enriched from blood (not recorded which). These receptors originate from a woman aged 45-65 years in a cohort exposed to, infected with or recovered from COVID-19 (not recorded which).

This clone was observed once. The gene calls are TRBV29-1 and TRBJ1-1; D remains unclear. This CDR3 has 11 residues. Germline V gene lookup returns CDR1 SQVTM and CDR2 ANQGSEA. The ends were cut back, 5 bases at V and 8 bases at J, with 12 bases in the middle. CDR3 loop: CSVTPSTEAFF. CDR3 in DNA: TGCAGCGTTACTCCGTCCACCGAAGCTTTCTTT.

The V call is TRBV7-8, the J call TRBJ2-3; a possible D gene is TRBD1 (5 bases). The CDR3 is 18 residues long. Trimming took 2 bases from V and 2 from J, leaving 20 bases between them. Germline CDR1 reads SGHVS; CDR2 reads FQNEAQ. CDR3 DNA: TGTGCCAGCAGCTTATGGGGCCTTGCCCTTATAGACACAGATACGCAGTATTTT. Translated: CASSLWGLALIDTDTQYF.

This chain links TRBV7-3 with TRBJ2-2, with 9 nucleotides matching TRBD1. J was trimmed by 15 bases and V by 5 bases; bases with no gene match: 4. Germline V gene data show CDR1 as SGHTA and CDR2 as FQGTGA. The CDR3 is made up of 11 amino acids. The CDR3 loop reads CASSRGQGLFF. CDR3 DNA: TGTGCCAGCAGCCGTGGACAGGGGTTGTTTTTT.

The V call is TRBV12-3 or TRBV12-4, the J call TRBJ2-1, with TRBD1 identical over 7 bases. V was pared by 4 bases and J by 11 bases, with 5 bases of the junction left unmatched. The length of the CDR3 is 12 residues. CDR3 in amino acids: CASSYRDRKQFF. The CDR3 nucleotides are TGTGCCAGCAGTTACCGGGACAGAAAGCAGTTCTTC.

The chain links TRBV7-3 to TRBJ1-2, with a tentative D call TRBD1 (6 bases). Germline V gives CDR1 SGHTA, CDR2 FQGTGA. This CDR3 has 13 residues. V lost 0 bases to trimming and J lost 8 bases, with 10 bases between them. CDR3 DNA: TGTGCCAGCAGCTTAACGCCAGGGGAAGGCTACACCTTC. The encoded protein is CASSLTPGEGYTF.

Ten or more counts support this clone. The genes are TRBV3-1 (or the pseudogene TRBV3-2) and TRBJ1-2, with 7 nucleotides matching TRBD1. V lost 4 bases and J lost 4; bases outside the gene matches: 3. Germline CDR1 is LGHDT and CDR2 is YNNKEL (reference sequence). This CDR3 comprises 13 residues. DNA for the CDR3: TGTGCCAGCAGCCGAACAGGGGCCTATGGCTACACCTTC. It translates to CASSRTGAYGYTF.

The J gene is TRBJ1-5, the V gene TRBV4-3; a possible D gene is TRBD1 (6 bases). This CDR3 has 17 amino acids. Deletions cut 0 bases from V and 3 bases from J, with 15 bases between. The germline CDR1 and CDR2 sequences are LGHNA and YSLEER. CDR3 protein: CASSQDRTVLINQPQHF. The CDR3 DNA reads TGCGCCAGCAGCCAAGACCGGACAGTCCTTATCAATCAGCCCCAGCATTTT.

The genes are TRBV29-1 and TRBJ2-1, with D possibly TRBD2 on 6 matching bases. Germline V gene lookup returns CDR1 SQVTM and CDR2 ANQGSEA. The CDR3 covers 16 residues. Trimming left V 1 base short and J 1 base short, with 14 bases between. The CDR3 DNA reads as TGCAGCGTTGAAGGCGGGGTCTTTGCTTCCTACAATGAGCAGTTCTTC. This sequence encodes CSVEGGVFASYNEQFF.

This clone was recorded once. This sequence joins TRBV15 and TRBJ2-1; TRBD2 is a possible D gene (6 bases). The V end was cut by 0 bases, the J end by 4 bases, with 19 bases between. Germline V gene sequence: CDR1 LNHNV, CDR2 YYDKDF (reference sequence). There are 18 residues in the CDR3. CDR3 DNA sequence: TGTGCCACCAGCAGAGATCTCCGGACCGGGACTTCTTACAATGAGCAGTTCTTC. Translated: CATSRDLRTGTSYNEQFF.

The chain joins TRBV5-4 to TRBJ2-2; 7 bases match TRBD1. Germline trimming cut 4 bases from V and 2 bases from J; bases unmatched to any gene: 8. Germline assignment: CDR1 SGHNT and CDR2 YYREEE (reference sequence). The CDR3 has 16 residues. CDR3 sequence: CASSQQGQLNTGELFF. The CDR3 DNA sequence: TGTGCCAGCAGCCAACAGGGACAGCTAAACACCGGGGAGCTGTTTTTT.

The chain is built from TRBV6-1 and TRBJ1-5; TRBD1 agrees at 7 bases. V trimming: 3 bases; J trimming: 3 bases; junction bases outside the gene matches: 11. Germline V gene sequence: CDR1 MNHNS, CDR2 SASEGT. The CDR3 has 17 amino acids. The CDR3 sequence: CASSEWDSLIDNQPQHF. CDR3 nucleotide sequence: TGTGCCAGCAGTGAGTGGGACAGCTTAATCGACAATCAGCCCCAGCATTTT.

This clone was observed a handful of times. The chain couples TRBV19 to TRBJ2-7; 9 bases line up with TRBD2. CDR1 is LNHDA, CDR2 SQIVND, per germline (reference sequence). The CDR3 spans 15 residues. V trimming: 5 bases; J trimming: 4 bases; junction bases outside the gene matches: 9. The CDR3 sequence: CASSASGTSWYEQYF. CDR3 coding DNA: TGTGCCAGTAGTGCTTCCGGGACTAGCTGGTACGAGCAGTACTTC. The full variable domain, with the rest looked up from reference TRBV19 and TRBJ2-7, is DGGITQSPKYLFRKEGQNVTLSCEQNLNHDAMYWYRQDPGQGLRLIYYSQIVNDFQKGDIAEGYSVSREKKESFPLTVTSAQKNPTAFYLCASSASGTSWYEQYFGPGTRLTVT.

The sample holds a few counts of this clone. The chain combines TRBV13 with TRBJ1-3, with TRBD1 matching over 8 bases. With V trimmed by 1 base and J by 3 bases, 2 bases remained unmatched. Germline loops: CDR1 PRHDT, CDR2 FYEKMQ (reference sequence). The CDR3 has 15 residues. CDR3 sequence: CASSLAGTGGNTIYF. The CDR3 DNA is TGTGCCAGCAGCTTAGCTGGGACAGGTGGAAACACCATATATTTT.

V gene TRBV7-9 combines with J gene TRBJ2-5, with unresolved D. The CDR3 has 14 residues. Trimming pared 1 base from V and 3 bases from J, leaving 9 bases between. The V gene's germline CDR1 is SEHNR and CDR2 FQNEAQ (reference sequence). CDR3 loop: CASSLDGQEETQYF. CDR3 coding DNA: TGTGCCAGCAGCTTAGATGGTCAGGAAGAGACCCAGTACTTC.

The rearrangement links TRBV6-5 to TRBJ2-5; D is unclear. Trimming took 6 bases from V and 1 from J, leaving 12 bases between them. The germline CDR1 and CDR2 sequences are MNHEY and SVGAGI. The CDR3 consists of 14 residues. CDR3 DNA sequence: TGTGCCAGCAGCCCACTACAAGGCCAAGAGACCCAGTACTTC. Encoded protein: CASSPLQGQETQYF.

The gene calls are TRBV6-2 or TRBV6-3 and TRBJ2-2; perhaps TRBD1 as D (5 bases). Germline-derived CDR1 and CDR2 are MNHEY and SVGEGT. Trimming took 1 base from V and 2 from J, leaving 17 bases between them. This CDR3 contains 18 residues. In nucleotides, the CDR3 is TGTGCCAGCAGTTACTTAATATGGACATTGGTCAACACCGGGGAGCTGTTTTTT. Translating it yields CASSYLIWTLVNTGELFF.

The chain joins TRBV30 to TRBJ1-1, with D unclear. The CDR3 is 10 amino acids. Per germline, CDR1 GTSNPN and CDR2 SVGIG (reference sequence). V dropped 5 bases and J dropped 6 bases, with 7 bases sitting between them. The CDR3 loop reads CAWGRAEAFF. The CDR3 DNA sequence: TGTGCCTGGGGTCGGGCTGAAGCTTTCTTT.

V usage is TRBV11-2 and J usage is TRBJ2-7, with D perhaps matching TRBD1 (5 bases). CDR3 size: 15 residues. V was trimmed by 5 bases and J by 3 bases, leaving 17 bases between them. The germline CDR1 and CDR2 sequences are SGHAT and FQNNGV. CDR3 DNA: TGTGCCAGCAGCCACTCTACCTCAGACAGCTACGAGCAGTACTTC. The encoded protein is CASSHSTSDSYEQYF.

There are a few counts of this clone. The gene calls are TRBV10-3 and TRBJ2-7; D gene unclear. The ends were cut back, 5 bases at V and 3 bases at J, with 8 bases in the middle. CDR1 is ENHRY and CDR2 is SYGVKD in the germline V gene. The CDR3 is 12 residues long. The CDR3 region has the DNA TGTGCCATCAGTAACTATAACTACGAGCAGTACTTC. Translated, it gives CAISNYNYEQYF.

The rearrangement links TRBV5-1 to TRBJ1-1, with 7 nucleotides matching TRBD1. V gave up 7 bases and J gave up 1 base; unmatched junction bases: 7. CDR1 and CDR2 from the germline V gene are SGHRS and YFSETQ. This CDR3 is 14 amino acids long. The DNA of the CDR3 is TGCGCCAGCGCCCTGGGACAGCAGAACACTGAAGCTTTCTTT. Its translation: CASALGQQNTEAFF.

The count of this clone is one. The J gene is TRBJ1-1, the V gene TRBV7-3; possibly TRBD1 for D (5 bases). Germline V gene lookup returns CDR1 SGHTA and CDR2 FQGTGA. V shed 6 bases and J shed 4 bases, with 12 bases lying between them. The CDR3 runs to 13 residues. CDR3 residues: CASRSRGGTEAFF. The CDR3 nucleotides are TGTGCCAGCAGATCCCGGGGGGGCACTGAAGCTTTCTTT.

The J gene is TRBJ2-1, the V gene TRBV28, with D perhaps matching TRBD1 (6 bases). This CDR3 has 14 residues. Trimming pared 5 bases from V and 5 bases from J, leaving 13 bases between. Germline V CDR1 and CDR2: MDHEN, SYDVKM. Written as DNA, the CDR3 is TGTGCCAGCAGTCTCGGACAGATAGACAATGAGCAGTTCTTC. Protein sequence: CASSLGQIDNEQFF.

This sequence joins TRBV29-1 and TRBJ1-4; 8 positions match TRBD1. CDR1 and CDR2 (germline): SQVTM, ANQGSEA. The trim removed 4 bases at V and 5 bases at J, leaving 6 bases unmatched. There are 14 residues in the CDR3. CDR3 sequence reads: CSVARTGINEKLFF. As DNA, the CDR3 is TGCAGCGTTGCCCGGACAGGGATAAATGAAAAACTGTTTTTT.

Comment on this clone: The same CDR3 is also encoded by other DNA sequences in this sample. V usage is TRBV12-3 or TRBV12-4 and J usage is TRBJ2-1, with D perhaps TRBD2 (5 bases). CDR3 length: 11 amino acids. V was pared by 4 bases and J by 7 bases, with 5 bases between. The DNA for the CDR3 is TGTGCCAGCAGTTCGGGGAATGAGCAGTTCTTC. It encodes CASSSGNEQFF.

This chain joins TRBV11-3 and TRBJ2-7, with TRBD1 identical over 7 bases. CDR1 is SGHNT and CDR2 is YENEEA in the germline V gene. Trimming at V came to 7 bases and at J to 3 bases, leaving 6 bases not matched to a gene. The CDR3 covers 13 residues. The CDR3 region is CASNLQGLYEQYF. CDR3 nucleotides: TGTGCCAGCAACCTACAGGGGCTCTACGAGCAGTACTTC.

The DNA of the CDR3 is TGTGCCAGCAGTTTAAATTGGGACAGGGATCCAACTAATGAAAAACTGTTTTTT. Translation: CASSLNWDRDPTNEKLFF. The J gene is TRBJ1-4, the V gene TRBV28; TRBD1 aligns across 9 bases. The CDR3 totals 18 residues. The trim removed 2 bases at V and 0 bases at J, leaving 7 bases unmatched. The V gene's germline CDR1 is MDHEN and CDR2 SYDVKM.

CDR3 DNA sequence: TGTGCCATCAGCTACAGGGGCACCGGGGAGCTGTTTTTT. Amino acids: CAISYRGTGELFF. The chain joins TRBV10-3 to TRBJ2-2, with TRBD1 matching 7 bases. V shed 6 bases and J 4 bases; nucleotides not matched to a gene: 2. CDR3 length: 13 amino acids. Germline loops: CDR1 ENHRY, CDR2 SYGVKD.

This chain connects TRBV9 to TRBJ2-3, with 13 bases aligning to TRBD2. CDR1 and CDR2 (germline): SGDLS, YYNGEE. The V segment lost 4 bases and the J segment 3 bases; nucleotides outside the gene matches: 5. The CDR3 length is 16 residues. The CDR3 sequence: CASSYTSGGGTDTQYF. CDR3 sequence (DNA): TGTGCCAGCAGCTACACTAGCGGGGGGGGGACAGATACGCAGTATTTT.

This chain links TRBV15 with TRBJ1-2, with 11 bases lining up with TRBD1. J gave up 8 bases and V 0 bases, and 2 bases lay outside the gene matches. This CDR3 spans 14 amino acids. Germline CDR1 and CDR2: LNHNV and YYDKDF (reference sequence). In nucleotides, the CDR3 is TGTGCCACCAGCAGAGACGGACAGGGGGCGGGCTACACCTTC. This codes for CATSRDGQGAGYTF.

This sequence joins TRBV7-2 and TRBJ1-3; the D is unclear. V lost 5 bases to trimming and J lost 0 bases, with 14 bases between them. Germline assignment: CDR1 SGHTA and CDR2 FQGNSA. The CDR3 is made up of 16 amino acids. CDR3 region: CASSRTVGVSGNTIYF. For the CDR3, the DNA is TGTGCCAGCAGCCGCACCGTTGGAGTCTCTGGAAACACCATATATTTT.